This T cell receptor (beta chain) was observed in a study of cytomegalovirus exposure and HLA in healthy donors. Libraries were prepared by immunoSEQ multiplex PCR; TCRdb keeps only in-frame clonotypes and omits some of them. The table records about 100,000 clones, about 95% of them present only once. V lost 5 bases, J lost 6 bases, and 8 bases lay in between. The CDR3 loop spans 13 amino acids. Germline CDR1 reads SGHAT; CDR2 reads FQNNGV. V gene TRBV11-2 combines with J gene TRBJ1-6; D remains ambiguous. This sequence was found in a woman between 18 and 29 years old in good health and CMV-seronegative. The sequencing sample was made of PBMCs. The CDR3 reads CASSLGSNSPLHF. As DNA, the CDR3 is TGTGCCAGCAGCCTTGGGAGTAATTCACCCCTCCACTTT.